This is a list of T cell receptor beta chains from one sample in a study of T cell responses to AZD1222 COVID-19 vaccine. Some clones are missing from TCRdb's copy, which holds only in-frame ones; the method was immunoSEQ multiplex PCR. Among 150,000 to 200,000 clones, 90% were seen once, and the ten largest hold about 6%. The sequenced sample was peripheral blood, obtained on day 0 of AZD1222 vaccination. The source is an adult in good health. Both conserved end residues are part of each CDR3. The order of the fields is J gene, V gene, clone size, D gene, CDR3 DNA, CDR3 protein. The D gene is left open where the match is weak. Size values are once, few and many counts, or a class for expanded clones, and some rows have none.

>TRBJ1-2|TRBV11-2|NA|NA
TGTGCCAGCAGCTTGGGGGTTGGCTACACCTTC
CASSLGVGYTF
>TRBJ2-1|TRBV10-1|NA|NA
TGCGCCAGCGGGACATGGGAAAATGAGCAGTTCTTC
CASGTWENEQFF
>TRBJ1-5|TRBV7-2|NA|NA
TGTGCCAGCAGCTTAGAGTTCGGTGGGAATCAGCCCCAGCATTTT
CASSLEFGGNQPQHF
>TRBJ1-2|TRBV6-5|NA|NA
TGTGCCAGCATTCTACAGGGAGCCTGGCACTATGGCTACACCTTC
CASILQGAWHYGYTF
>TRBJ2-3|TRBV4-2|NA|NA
TGTGCCAGCAGCCCTCAGTTTGGAGATACGCAGTATTTT
CASSPQFGDTQYF
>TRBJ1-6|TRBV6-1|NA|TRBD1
TGTGCCAGCAGTGAAGCCCTAGAGGGACAGGGGAAAGGCGTGCGCAATTCACCCCTCCACTTT
CASSEALEGQGKGVRNSPLHF
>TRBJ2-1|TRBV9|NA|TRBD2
TGTGCCAGCAGCGCGGGACTAGCGGGAATTGTCACCTACAATGAGCAGTTCTTC
CASSAGLAGIVTYNEQFF
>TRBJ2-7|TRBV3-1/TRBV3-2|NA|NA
TGTGCCAGCAGCCAGTCAAGGGAGCAGTACTTC
CASSQSREQYF
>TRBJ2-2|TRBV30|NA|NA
TGTGCCTGGAGTGTACCTGCTTTCAGGAACACCGGGGAGCTGTTTTTT
CAWSVPAFRNTGELFF
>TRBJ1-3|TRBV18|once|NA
TGTGCCAGCTCACCACAAGGGAGCTCTGGAAACACCATATATTTT
CASSPQGSSGNTIYF
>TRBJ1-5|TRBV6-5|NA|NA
TGTGCGGCGGGCCCCGACGAGAGTCAGCCCCAGCATTTT
CAAGPDESQPQHF
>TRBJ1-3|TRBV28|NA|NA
TGTGCCAGCAGCGGCTTCGTTGATGGAAACACCATATATTTT
CASSGFVDGNTIYF
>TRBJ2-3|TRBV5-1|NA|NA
TGCGCCAGCAGCGCCAGGATTTCGGGGTATACTAGCACAGATACGCAGTATTTT
CASSARISGYTSTDTQYF
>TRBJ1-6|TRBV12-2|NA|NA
TGTGCAAGTCGCTTCCCCTCAGTCGGTGTGGCGATCTCCTATAATTCACCCCTCCACTTT
CASRFPSVGVAISYNSPLHF
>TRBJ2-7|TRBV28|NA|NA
TGTGCCAGCAGTCCTATAGGGGGGGATGCCCTGAGGCAGTACTTC
CASSPIGGDALRQYF
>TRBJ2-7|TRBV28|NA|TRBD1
TGTGCCAGCAGTTGGACAGGGGGCAACTACGAGCAGTACTTC
CASSWTGGNYEQYF
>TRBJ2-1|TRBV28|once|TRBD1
TGTGCCAGCAGAATCGGACAGGGGGCTGGTAATGAGCAGTTCTTC
CASRIGQGAGNEQFF
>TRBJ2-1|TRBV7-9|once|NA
TGTGCCAGCAGCTCCCCGAGAGCGTCACGAAGCTCCTACAATGAGCAGTTCTTC
CASSSPRASRSSYNEQFF
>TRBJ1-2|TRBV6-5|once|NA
TGTGCCAGCAGTAACCGGGGCCTCCATGGCTACACCTTC
CASSNRGLHGYTF
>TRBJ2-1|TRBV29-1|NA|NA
TGCAGCGTTGTTGGGAGCTCCTACAATGAGCAGTTCTTC
CSVVGSSYNEQFF
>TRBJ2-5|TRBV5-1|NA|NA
TGCGCCAGCAGCTTGTCGTTGGATAAGGGGTCCCAGTACTTC
CASSLSLDKGSQYF
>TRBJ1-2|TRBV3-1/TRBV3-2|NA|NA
TGTGCCAGCAGCCCGGGCAACTATGGCTACACCTTC
CASSPGNYGYTF
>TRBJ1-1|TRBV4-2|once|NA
TGTGCCAGCAGCCAAGACGACAGAGACACTGAAGCTTTCTTT
CASSQDDRDTEAFF
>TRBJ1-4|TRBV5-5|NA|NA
TGTGCCAGCAGCGCAGGGCACAAGGCAAATGAAAAACTGTTTTTT
CASSAGHKANEKLFF
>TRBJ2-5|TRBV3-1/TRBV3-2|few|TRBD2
TGTGCCAGCAGCCAAGCACTAGCGGGGGCCGACCAGTACTTC
CASSQALAGADQYF
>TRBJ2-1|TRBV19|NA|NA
TGTGCCAGTAGTCCTACAACAGCCACCAATGAGCAGTTCTTC
CASSPTTATNEQFF
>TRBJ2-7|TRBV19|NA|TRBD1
TGTGCCAGTAGTATGGGGACCGACAGGGCCTACGAGCAGTACTTC
CASSMGTDRAYEQYF
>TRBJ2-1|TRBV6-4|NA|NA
TGTGCCAGCAGTGACGGGTCCAGTGGAGGGCAGTTCTTC
CASSDGSSGGQFF
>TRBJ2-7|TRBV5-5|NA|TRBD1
TGTGCCAGCACCACAGGGGAATACGAGCAGTACTTC
CASTTGEYEQYF
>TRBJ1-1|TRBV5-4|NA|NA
TGTGCCAGCAGCTTGGCCACAGCAATGATTACTGAAGCTTTCTTT
CASSLATAMITEAFF
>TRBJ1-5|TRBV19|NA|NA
TGTGCCAGTAGTCCCCGGGACCGCAATCAGCCCCAGCATTTT
CASSPRDRNQPQHF
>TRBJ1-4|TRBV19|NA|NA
TGTGCCAGTAGTATAGAAGCGGGGGTCGTAAATGAAAAACTGTTTTTT
CASSIEAGVVNEKLFF
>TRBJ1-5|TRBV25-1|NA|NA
TGTGCCAGCAATTACCCTAGGAGGGGAGTAAATAGCAATCAGCCCCAGCATTTT
CASNYPRRGVNSNQPQHF
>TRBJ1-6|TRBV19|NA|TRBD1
TGTGCCAGTAAGGGGGGGACAGGGGATAATTCACCCCTCCACTTT
CASKGGTGDNSPLHF
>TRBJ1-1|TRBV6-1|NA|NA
TGTGCCAGCAGTGAAGCGGCAAGGGCAGAAGCTTTCTTT
CASSEAARAEAFF
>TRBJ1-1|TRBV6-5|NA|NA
TGTGCCAGCAGTTACTCGTCAAGGGTAGTGGCTTTCTTT
CASSYSSRVVAFF
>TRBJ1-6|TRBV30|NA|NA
TGTGCCGTCGAAGACGGACGGTCCTATAATTCACCCCTCCACTTT
CAVEDGRSYNSPLHF
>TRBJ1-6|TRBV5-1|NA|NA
TGCGCCAGCAGCTTGGGGCAGAACTTACCCGATCCCCTCCACTTT
CASSLGQNLPDPLHF
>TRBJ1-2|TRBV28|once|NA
TGTGCCAGCAGCCTGACCGGGGGTGGTGGCTACACCTTC
CASSLTGGGGYTF
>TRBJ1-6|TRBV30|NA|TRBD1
TGTGCCTGGAGTTCCCCGGGACAGTATAATTCACCCCTCCACTTT
CAWSSPGQYNSPLHF
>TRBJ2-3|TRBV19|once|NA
TGTGCCAGTAGTCTGAGCAGGGGCAGATATTCTAGCACAGATACGCAGTATTTT
CASSLSRGRYSSTDTQYF
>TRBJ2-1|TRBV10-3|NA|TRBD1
TGTGCCATCAGTGAGAATGACAGGGGGGGGTTCTTC
CAISENDRGGFF
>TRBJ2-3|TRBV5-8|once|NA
TGTGCCAGCAGCTTGGCCACGGTCCCAGATACGCAGTATTTT
CASSLATVPDTQYF
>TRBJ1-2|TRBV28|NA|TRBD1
TGTGCCAGCAGGGGGGACAGGGGACATGGCTACACCTTC
CASRGDRGHGYTF
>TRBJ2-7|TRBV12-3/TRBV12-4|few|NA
TGTGCCAGCAGTTTGGGCAATCCTGTCGAGCAGTACTTC
CASSLGNPVEQYF
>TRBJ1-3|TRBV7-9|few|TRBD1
TGTGCCAGCAGCTCACAGGGGGCCACCTCTGGAAACACCATATATTTT
CASSSQGATSGNTIYF